This TCR beta chain was recovered during a study of CD8 T cells in ankylosing spondylitis. CDR3 length: 15 amino acids. Germline V gene data show CDR1 as LNHDA and CDR2 as SQIVND (reference sequence). The germline V and J ends were trimmed by 3 bases and 0 bases, with 9 bases remaining between them. TCRdb processed the 5' RACE reads anew with MiXCR; each CDR3 protein has one entry. This table has 350,000 to 550,000 distinct CDR3 sequences, roughly a quarter appearing once. General study results and limits: Significant enrichment of disease-linked clones was reported in matched ankylosing spondylitis synovial fluid. A motif of 7 to 9 highly homologous TCR beta variants was seen as apparently characteristic of ankylosing spondylitis blood.

This clonotype was found a few times. Its antigen is unidentified. This receptor was obtained from a male donor with ankylosing spondylitis. The sample consisted of blood, either unsorted or a sorted T cell fraction (not recorded which). The chain joins TRBV19 to TRBJ1-5; D is ambiguous. CDR3 nucleotides: TGTGCCAGTAGTATCCCCGGTTATAGCAATCAGCCCCAGCATTTT. This gives the protein CASSIPGYSNQPQHF.